Sequencing of this T cell receptor (beta chain) was carried out in a study of cytomegalovirus exposure and HLA in healthy donors. About this clone: Its antigen is not known.

This CDR3 has 15 residues. V was pared by 2 bases and J by 6 bases, with 12 bases between. Germline V gene lookup returns CDR1 SGHRS and CDR2 YFSETQ. Study conclusions and caveats: Most likely, a cluster of highly shared sequence variants arose as a sequencing artifact. Researchers reported that a few CMV-associated chains were confirmed in vitro as CMV antigen-specific. Roughly uniform sequencing depth across donors was assumed, possibly incorrectly.

In the PCR, 60 Vbeta and 13 Jbeta primers were used. The method was immunoSEQ multiplex PCR; TCRdb's version includes in-frame clones alone and lacks a portion of them. Among 150,000 to 200,000 clones listed, around four fifths were seen once. This TCR derives from a female donor in good health and CMV-seronegative. The rearrangement links TRBV5-1 to TRBJ1-6; D unresolved. The sequenced material came from PBMCs. CDR3 protein: CASSLRTGSNSPLHF. CDR3 DNA sequence: TGCGCCAGCAGCTTACGGACGGGATCTAATTCACCCCTCCACTTT.